This T cell receptor (beta chain) was sequenced in a study of immune heterogeneity within non-small cell lung tumors. Germline CDR1 LNHDA, CDR2 SQIVND (reference sequence). CDR3 length: 14 residues. Trimming pared 6 bases from V and 4 bases from J, leaving 14 bases between. It was with 32 V and 13 J primers that multiplex PCR amplified TCR beta CDR3. TCRdb itself ran the multiplex PCR reads through MiXCR, one entry per CDR3 protein. Of 20,000 to 25,000 distinct CDR3 sequences detected, 25% to 35% appear once; the ten largest clones hold about 3.7%. Study outcomes and limitations: There were identical dominant CDR3 beta clonotypes recurring across tumor sites within a patient, together with site-unique high-frequency clones. Clonality of local T cells correlated moderately but significantly with local tumor mutational burden (R around 0.35).

Bulk tumor genomic DNA constituted the template, at around 600 ng per sample. Several biopsies per primary tumor, spaced far apart, were taken during surgery. Samples came from untreated patients having curative surgery for newly diagnosed non-small cell lung cancer. This clonotype came up once. Its antigen is unknown. This clonotype originated in a man in his forties with non-small cell lung cancer. The specimen sequenced was lung tumor tissue. The chain joins TRBV19 to TRBJ2-3; D tentatively fits TRBD1 or TRBD2 (7 bases each). Here the CDR3 reads CASSVRGGPDTQYF. DNA for the CDR3: TGTGCCAGTAGCGTCAGGGGGGGTCCAGATACGCAGTATTTT.